The 3 T cell receptor beta chains reported below all come from one sample, sequenced in a study of blood T cell repertoires in COVID-19. Sequencing was performed with immunoSEQ multiplex PCR; in TCRdb, only in-frame clones are kept and a portion is missing. The sample shows some 130,000 clones, roughly two thirds of them seen only once. Input material: peripheral blood. Receptors were obtained from a woman aged 65 to 85 with acute or convalescent COVID-19.

This clone appeared many times. The chain couples TRBV27 to TRBJ1-6, with a possible D match to TRBD1 (5 bases). V lost 1 base and J 7 bases, leaving 11 bases between the germline ends. The CDR3 is 15 amino acids. The germline gives CDR1 MNHEY, CDR2 SMNVEV (reference sequence). The CDR3 reads CASSLFGGGNSPLHF. CDR3 in DNA: TGTGCCAGCAGTTTATTCGGGGGAGGGAATTCACCCCTCCACTTT.

The chain uses TRBV6-5 and TRBJ1-1; tentative D call: TRBD1 (6 bases). Germline-derived CDR1 and CDR2 are MNHEY and SVGAGI. The CDR3 sequence is 14 residues long. Between the trimmed V and J ends, which lost 2 bases and 5 bases, there was a span of 12 bases. This CDR3 reads CASSYGQRLTEAFF. The CDR3 nucleotides read TGTGCCAGCAGTTACGGACAGAGGTTGACTGAAGCTTTCTTT.

In its sample, this clone was seen a few times. The chain employs TRBV29-1 and TRBJ2-1; D remains unclear. CDR1 is SQVTM, CDR2 ANQGSEA, per germline. Trimming removed 4 bases from V and 0 bases from J, with 4 bases in between. The CDR3 sequence is 12 residues long. CDR3 DNA: TGCAGCGTTGGTAGCTCCTACAATGAGCAGTTCTTC. Amino acid sequence: CSVGSSYNEQFF.